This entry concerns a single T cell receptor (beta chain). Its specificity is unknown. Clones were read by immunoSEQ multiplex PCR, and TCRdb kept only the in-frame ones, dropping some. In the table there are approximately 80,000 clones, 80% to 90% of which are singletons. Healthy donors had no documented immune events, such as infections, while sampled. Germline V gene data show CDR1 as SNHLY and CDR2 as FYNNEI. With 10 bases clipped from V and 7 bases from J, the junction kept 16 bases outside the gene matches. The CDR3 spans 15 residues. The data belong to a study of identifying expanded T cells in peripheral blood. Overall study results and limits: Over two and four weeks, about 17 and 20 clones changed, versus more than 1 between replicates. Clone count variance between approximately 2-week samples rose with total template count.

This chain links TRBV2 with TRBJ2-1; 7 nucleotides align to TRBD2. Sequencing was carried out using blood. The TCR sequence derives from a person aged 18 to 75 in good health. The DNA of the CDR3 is TGTGCCATTTCAATTATCACGGGGGGTAAGAATGAGCAGTTCTTC. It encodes CAISIITGGKNEQFF. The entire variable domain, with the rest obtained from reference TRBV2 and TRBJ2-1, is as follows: EPEVTQTPSHQVTQMGQEVILRCVPISNHLYFYWYRQILGQKVEFLVSFYNNEISEKSEIFDDQFSVERPDGSNFTLKIRSTKLEDSAMYFCAISIITGGKNEQFFGPGTRLTVL.